Following are 5 T cell receptor beta chains from one sample sequenced in a study of blood T cells in healthy people across ages. A second roughly 7 to 12 cycle PCR used barcoded and J-beta primers. TCRdb recomputed calls from the 5' RACE reads with MiXCR, one row per CDR3 protein. The sample consists of roughly 680,000 distinct CDR3 sequences, over 40% of them appearing once. Specimen: blood. The origin of the receptors is a woman of 80 years or more in good health.

This rearrangement joins TRBV7-2 to TRBJ2-3; 13 nucleotides align to TRBD2. V lost 5 bases, J lost 7 bases, and 9 bases stayed unmatched. Germline V gene data show CDR1 as SGHTA and CDR2 as FQGNSA. The length of the CDR3 is 16 residues. The CDR3: CASSTRTSGGRHTQYF. The CDR3 bases are TGTGCCAGCAGCACGAGGACTAGCGGGGGCCGTCATACGCAGTATTTT.

The gene calls are TRBV3-1 and TRBJ1-1; D unresolved. The germline gives CDR1 LGHDT, CDR2 YNNKEL (reference sequence). The ends were cut back, 2 bases at V and 7 bases at J, with 8 bases in the middle. The CDR3 runs 12 residues. The CDR3 spells CASSQTGSEAFF. DNA for the CDR3: TGTGCCAGCAGCCAAACGGGCAGTGAAGCTTTCTTT.

This clonotype has just a few counts. The gene calls are TRBV7-3 and TRBJ2-2, with D perhaps TRBD1 or TRBD2 (5 bases each). V lost 5 bases and J 7 bases, leaving 8 bases between the germline ends. The CDR3 is 12 amino acids. Germline V gives CDR1 SGHTA, CDR2 FQGTGA. The CDR3 sequence is CASSRGGGELFF. DNA of the CDR3: TGTGCCAGCAGCCGTGGGGGCGGGGAGCTGTTTTTT.

On this clonotype itself: One base away lies a much larger clone, so this may be a sequencing read error. The chain is built from TRBV7-2 and TRBJ1-5; D possibly corresponds to TRBD1 (5 bases). The V gene lost 4 bases and the J gene lost 0 bases, with 10 bases spanning the gap. The CDR3 runs to 15 residues. Per germline, CDR1 SGHTA and CDR2 FQGNSA. CDR3 sequence (DNA): TGTGCCAGCAGCTGCGACAGCTATAGCAATCAGCCCCAGCATTTT. Its translation: CASSCDSYSNQPQHF. The full variable domain, rest sourced from reference TRBV7-2 and TRBJ1-5, is GAGVSQSPSNKVTEKGKDVELRCDPISGHTALYWYRQSLGQGLEFLIYFQGNSAPDKSGLPSDRFSAERTGGSVSTLTIQRTQQEDSAVYLCASSCDSYSNQPQHFGDGTRLSIL.

The rearrangement joins TRBV20-1 to TRBJ1-4; maybe TRBD1 (5 bases). The CDR3 sequence is 15 residues long. V gave up 6 bases and J gave up 4 bases, with 18 bases separating them. CDR1 DFQATT and CDR2 SNEGSKA come from the germline V gene (reference sequence). CDR3 nucleotides: TGCAGTGCCATTAACGACGGGGGAGGTAATGAAAAACTGTTTTTT. This encodes CSAINDGGGNEKLFF.